This T cell receptor beta chain was found in a study of breast tumors, draining lymph nodes, adjacent tissues. General study results and limits: Luminal-like breast cancer showed significantly higher tumor–nontumor repertoire similarity than basal-like.

TCRdb itself ran the multiplex PCR reads through MiXCR, one entry per CDR3 protein. The table lists some 200,000 distinct CDR3 sequences, around 29% of them singletons. Axillary draining lymph nodes of breast cancer patients supplied the node samples. The CDR3 covers 16 residues. CDR1 and CDR2 from the germline V gene are DFQATT and SNEGSKA (reference sequence). In regard to this clonotype: Its antigen remains unidentified. Germline is not matched at one junction end, which may reflect a read error.

Sequenced sample: axillary lymph node tissue. This chain joins TRBV20-1 and TRBJ1-4, with D tentatively TRBD1 (6 bases). The clonotype originates from a female donor with breast cancer. Some clones in this sample may be carry-over from other donors' samples. The CDR3 region is CSAMTGSFSTNEKLLF. The CDR3 DNA reads as TGCAGTGCTATGACAGGCTCCTTTTCAACTAATGAAAAACTGCTTTTT.